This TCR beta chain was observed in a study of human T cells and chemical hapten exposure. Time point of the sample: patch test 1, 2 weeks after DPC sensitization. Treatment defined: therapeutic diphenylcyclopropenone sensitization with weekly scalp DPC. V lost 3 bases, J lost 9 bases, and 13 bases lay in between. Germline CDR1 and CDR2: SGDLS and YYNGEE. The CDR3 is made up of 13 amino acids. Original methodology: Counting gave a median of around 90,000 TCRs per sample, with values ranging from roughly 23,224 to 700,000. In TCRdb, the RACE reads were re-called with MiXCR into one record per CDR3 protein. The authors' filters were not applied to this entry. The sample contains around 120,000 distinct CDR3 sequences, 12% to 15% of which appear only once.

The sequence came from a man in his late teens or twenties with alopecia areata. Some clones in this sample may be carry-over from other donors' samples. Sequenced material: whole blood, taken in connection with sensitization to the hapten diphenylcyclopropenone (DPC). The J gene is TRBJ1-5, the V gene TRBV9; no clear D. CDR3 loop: CASSETASWPQHF. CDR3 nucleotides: TGTGCCAGCAGCGAAACCGCATCATGGCCCCAGCATTTT.